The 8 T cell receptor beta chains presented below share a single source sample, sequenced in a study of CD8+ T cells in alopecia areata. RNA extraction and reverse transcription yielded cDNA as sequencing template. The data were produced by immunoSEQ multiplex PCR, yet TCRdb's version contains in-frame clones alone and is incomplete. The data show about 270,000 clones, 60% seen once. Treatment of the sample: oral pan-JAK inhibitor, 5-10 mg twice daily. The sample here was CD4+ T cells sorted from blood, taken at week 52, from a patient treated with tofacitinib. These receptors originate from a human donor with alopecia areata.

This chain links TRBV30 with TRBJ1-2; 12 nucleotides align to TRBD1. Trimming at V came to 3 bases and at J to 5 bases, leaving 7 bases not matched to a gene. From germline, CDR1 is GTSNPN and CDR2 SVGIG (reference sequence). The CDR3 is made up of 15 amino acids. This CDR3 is CAWSPGQGALYGYTF. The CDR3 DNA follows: TGTGCCTGGAGCCCGGGACAGGGGGCCTTATATGGCTACACCTTC.

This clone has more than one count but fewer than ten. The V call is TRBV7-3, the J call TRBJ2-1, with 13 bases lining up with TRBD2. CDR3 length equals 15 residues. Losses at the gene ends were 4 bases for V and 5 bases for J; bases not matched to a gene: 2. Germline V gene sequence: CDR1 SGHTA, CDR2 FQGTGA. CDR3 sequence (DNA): TGTGCCAGCAGCTCTGGACTAGCGGGGGACAATGAGCAGTTCTTC. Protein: CASSSGLAGDNEQFF.

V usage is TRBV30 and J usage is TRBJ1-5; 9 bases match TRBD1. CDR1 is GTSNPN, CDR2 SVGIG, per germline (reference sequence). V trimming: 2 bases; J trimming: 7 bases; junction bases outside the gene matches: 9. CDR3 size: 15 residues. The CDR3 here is CAWSSTGGAGQPQHF. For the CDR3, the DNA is TGTGCCTGGAGTTCCACAGGGGGCGCAGGGCAGCCCCAGCATTTT.

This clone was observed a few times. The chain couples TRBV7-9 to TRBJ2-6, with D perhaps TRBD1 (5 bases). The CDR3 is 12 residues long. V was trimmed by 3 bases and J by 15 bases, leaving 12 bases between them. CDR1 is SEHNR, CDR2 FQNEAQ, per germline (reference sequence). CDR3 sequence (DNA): TGTGCCAGCAGCTTGAACCTGGACACCCTGACTTTC. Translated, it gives CASSLNLDTLTF.

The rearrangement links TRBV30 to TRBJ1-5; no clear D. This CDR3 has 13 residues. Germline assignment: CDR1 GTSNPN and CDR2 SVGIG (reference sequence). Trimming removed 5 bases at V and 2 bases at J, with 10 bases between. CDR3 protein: CAWGSRGNQPQHF. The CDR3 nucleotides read TGTGCCTGGGGGAGTAGGGGCAATCAGCCCCAGCATTTT.

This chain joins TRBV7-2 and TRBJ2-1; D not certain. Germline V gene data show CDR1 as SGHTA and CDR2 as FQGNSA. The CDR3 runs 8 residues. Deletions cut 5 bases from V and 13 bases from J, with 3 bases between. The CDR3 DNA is TGTGCCAGCAGCCAACAGTTCTTC. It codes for CASSQQFF. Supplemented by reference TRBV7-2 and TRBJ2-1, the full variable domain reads GAGVSQSPSNKVTEKGKDVELRCDPISGHTALYWYRQSLGQGLEFLIYFQGNSAPDKSGLPSDRFSAERTGGSVSTLTIQRTQQEDSAVYLCASSQQFFGPGTRLTVL.

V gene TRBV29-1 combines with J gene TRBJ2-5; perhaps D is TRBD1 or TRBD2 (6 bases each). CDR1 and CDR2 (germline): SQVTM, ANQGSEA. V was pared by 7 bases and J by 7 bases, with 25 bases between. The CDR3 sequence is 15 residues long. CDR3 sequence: CSARGGQGQGGTQYF. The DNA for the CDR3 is TGCAGCGCCCGAGGCGGCCAGGGGCAGGGAGGGACCCAGTACTTC.

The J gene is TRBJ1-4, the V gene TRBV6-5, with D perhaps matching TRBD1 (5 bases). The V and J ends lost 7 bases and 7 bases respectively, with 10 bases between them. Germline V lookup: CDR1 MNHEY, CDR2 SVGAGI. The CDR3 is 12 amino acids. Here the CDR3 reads CASKGGAEKLFF. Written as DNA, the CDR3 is TGTGCCAGCAAGGGAGGGGCTGAAAAACTGTTTTTT.